This TCR beta chain was sequenced during a study of T-cell memory formation after mild COVID-19 (dated by TCRdb to the early 2020s). Regarding the research as a whole: TCR sequence clusters from the two donors were found to be largely donor specific. Longitudinal TCRalpha and TCRbeta repertoire sequencing tracked T-cell clones expanding and contracting after mild COVID-19 in a couple of donors. Two young, previously healthy adult volunteers made up the cohort, one male and one female.

A note on this clonotype: Its antigen target is currently unknown. Base qualities are not provided; no much larger clone lies one nucleotide away.

Overall study outcomes, separate from this receptor: Contracting CD4+ clones were found mainly in CM and EM memory subsets, while CD8+ clones were enriched in EMRA. Clones contracting from day 15 to 85 had balanced CD4/CD8 phenotypes, while a second wave expanding from day 15 to 37 was biased towards CD4+. Some responding clones were found in pre-infection memory, which suggests that pre-existing cross-reactive memory T cells took part in the SARS-CoV-2 response. The second-wave clones that peaked on day 37 were not confirmed to be SARS-CoV-2 specific. Only a couple of mild cases were covered by the study, and larger cohorts that include severe cases with pre-infection samples were considered necessary.

As encoded in the germline V gene (reference sequence), CDR1 is DFQATT while CDR2 is SNEGSKA. The CDR3, from cysteine to phenylalanine, totals 13 residues. The kept DNA is CDR3 alone, 39 bases in frame from the first base. A distance of 7 bases separates the germline ends of V and J, which lose 1 base and 1 base respectively. Ficoll-Paque density gradient centrifugation was the method used to isolate PBMCs. Instrument on record: Illumina NovaSeq 6000. TCRalpha and TCRbeta cDNA libraries were constructed by 5'RACE with constant-segment primers, with sample barcodes and unique molecular identifiers being introduced. Trizol reagent was used to extract RNA from every sample. The libraries were amplified in two PCR steps, and the second step added a second sample barcode and Illumina TruSeq adapters. The libraries were sequenced on an Illumina NovaSeq using 2 x 150 bp paired-end reads. The authors' analysis ran thus. With migec v1.2.7, reads were demultiplexed and then collapsed into UMI-guided consensus sequences. Using mixcr v2.1.11, UMI consensuses were aligned to TRA and TRB V and J templates and then assembled into clonotypes. Clonotypes were classified as expanded or contracted when called significant by both edgeR and NoisET, with noise models trained on biological replicates. For edgeR calls, a false discovery rate-adjusted p below 0.01 and a log2 fold-change threshold of 1 were applied. As an exploratory analysis of dynamics, max-normalized trajectories of the 1000 most abundant clonotypes were examined with PCA combined with hierarchical clustering. Separately sequenced CD4+ and CD8+ repertoires were used to assign the CD4 or CD8 phenotype of responding clones. The public reads were reprocessed in TCRdb via fastp at Q25 and MiXCR, keeping in-frame beta chains. CDR3 protein duplicates are merged, each entry listing the most common genes and DNA. The V and J calls were determined by TCRdb, not by the authors. This sample gives a few hundred thousand distinct CDR3 sequences in total; 8.2% of them show up just once. 20% to 25% of the sample comes from the top ten.

Sequenced input: PBMCs or a T cell subset sorted from them (not recorded which). The clonotype was recovered from a man in his late teens or twenties who had mild COVID-19 (a few samples of this study predate the infection). The sample titles of this study are shuffled in the database, so cell type and time point are left out; the donor was told from shared clones. In this chain, TRBV20-1 is recombined with TRBJ1-1; TRBD1 is a possible D gene, resting on 5 matching bases. In nucleotides, the sequence is TGCAGTGCTAGAGCCGACAGGAACACTGAAGCTTTCTTT. It translates to CSARADRNTEAFF.